Shown below are 21 T cell receptor beta chains from a single sample sequenced in a study of blood T cell repertoires in COVID-19. Repertoires were generated with immunoSEQ multiplex PCR, while TCRdb's copy carries only in-frame clones and drops some. This table has 85,000 to 95,000 clones, about 87% appearing once. The sequenced material came from peripheral blood. These receptors all stem from a human donor with acute or convalescent COVID-19. The donor label of this sample is uncertain.

This clone is a singleton in its sample. J is TRBJ2-1 and V is TRBV4-3; 8 positions match TRBD2. Unmatched junction bases numbered 11, after V lost 2 bases and J lost 8 bases. Germline V gene lookup returns CDR1 LGHNA and CDR2 YSLEER. The CDR3 is 16 amino acids. Here the CDR3 reads CASSQKGGRPGDEQFF. The DNA for the CDR3 is TGCGCCAGCAGCCAAAAGGGCGGGAGGCCGGGGGATGAGCAGTTCTTC.

V gene TRBV15 combines with J gene TRBJ2-2; D is possibly TRBD1 (6 bases). V was cut by 0 bases and J by 4 bases, with 9 bases left in between. Germline CDR1 reads LNHNV; CDR2 reads YYDKDF (reference sequence). This CDR3 is built from 15 residues. CDR3 DNA: TGTGCCACCAGCAGAGACAGGGGCCCCACCGGGGAGCTGTTTTTT. This translates into CATSRDRGPTGELFF.

This chain connects TRBV9 to TRBJ1-1, with 9 nucleotides matching TRBD1. Trimming cost V 0 bases and J 2 bases; bases outside gene matches: 5. The CDR3 loop spans 16 amino acids. Looked up from germline, CDR1 is SGDLS and CDR2 is YYNGEE. The CDR3 here is CASSVVETGGNTEAFF. CDR3 in DNA: TGTGCCAGCAGCGTAGTTGAGACAGGGGGAAACACTGAAGCTTTCTTT. Complete variable domain (other parts from reference TRBV9 and TRBJ1-1): DSGVTQTPKHLITATGQRVTLRCSPRSGDLSVYWYQQSLDQGLQFLIQYYNGEERAKGNILERFSAQQFPDLHSELNLSSLELGDSALYFCASSVVETGGNTEAFFGQGTRLTVV.

This chain connects TRBV2 to TRBJ1-4, with 12 positions matching TRBD1. V dropped 0 bases and J dropped 2; count of bases not matched to a gene: 10. The germline CDR1 and CDR2 sequences are SNHLY and FYNNEI. The CDR3 extends over 20 amino acids. CDR3 sequence: CASSEARPGTGGATNEKLFF. In DNA, the CDR3 is TGTGCCAGCAGTGAAGCGCGTCCCGGGACAGGGGGCGCGACTAATGAAAAACTGTTTTTT.

The gene calls are TRBV7-8 and TRBJ2-1; D is undetermined. The CDR3 spans 17 residues. The V and J ends lost 6 bases and 0 bases respectively, with 18 bases between them. Germline V gene lookup returns CDR1 SGHVS and CDR2 FQNEAQ. The CDR3 nucleotides are TGTGCCAGCAGACCAAGTCTACCCCGAAGCTCCTACAATGAGCAGTTCTTC. Translation gives CASRPSLPRSSYNEQFF.

For the CDR3, the DNA is TGTGCCAGCAGCCCCTCCCCAGGGTTAACAAACACCATATATTTT. Protein: CASSPSPGLTNTIYF. The V and J genes are TRBV11-2 and TRBJ1-3, with D perhaps matching TRBD1 (5 bases). From germline, CDR1 is SGHAT and CDR2 FQNNGV. The CDR3 spans 15 residues. V lost 5 bases and J lost 6, with 17 bases in between.

The gene calls are TRBV15 and TRBJ1-2; D is unresolved. The CDR3 sequence is 14 residues long. Germline lookup yields CDR1 LNHNV and CDR2 YYDKDF (reference sequence). Trimming pared 3 bases from V and 2 bases from J, leaving 10 bases between. The CDR3 DNA reads as TGTGCCACCAGCAGGCTAGCTCCAAACTATGGCTACACCTTC. Translating it yields CATSRLAPNYGYTF.

J is TRBJ2-5 and V is TRBV3-1 (or the pseudogene TRBV3-2), with TRBD2 as a possible D gene (6 bases). This CDR3 is built from 16 residues. Germline CDR1 and CDR2: LGHDT and YNNKEL (reference sequence). The V end was cut by 2 bases, the J end by 2 bases, with 15 bases between. CDR3 sequence reads: CASSQSQGRGQETQYF. CDR3 nucleotide sequence: TGTGCCAGCAGCCAATCGCAGGGCCGGGGGCAAGAGACCCAGTACTTC.

The chain has TRBV19 and TRBJ2-1; D is perhaps TRBD1 (6 bases). The ends were cut back, 5 bases at V and 5 bases at J, with 19 bases in the middle. CDR1 and CDR2 (germline): LNHDA, SQIVND (reference sequence). The CDR3 is made up of 16 amino acids. CDR3 bases: TGTGCCAGTAGTCCGACCGGGACACGGGACAACAATGAGCAGTTCTTC. Its translation is CASSPTGTRDNNEQFF.

CDR3 in amino acids: CASSPSSGVDTQYF. CDR3 in DNA: TGTGCCAGCAGCCCCTCTAGCGGGGTAGATACGCAGTATTTT. The rearrangement uses TRBV5-4 and TRBJ2-3; 9 nucleotides line up with TRBD2. CDR3 length: 14 amino acids. Germline V gene sequence: CDR1 SGHNT, CDR2 YYREEE (reference sequence). V lost 4 bases to trimming and J lost 5 bases; unmatched junction nucleotides: 5.

This clone was found once. V and J are TRBV14 and TRBJ1-1; D gene ambiguous. Germline V gene lookup returns CDR1 SGHDN and CDR2 FVKESK. The CDR3 sequence is 14 residues long. Trimming stripped 4 bases from V and 7 bases from J, with 16 bases between. The CDR3 bases are TGTGCCAGCAGCCCCGAGAACCGTGGGAGTGAAGCTTTCTTT. It codes for CASSPENRGSEAFF.

The V call is TRBV5-4, the J call TRBJ1-6; D perhaps matches TRBD1 (5 bases). CDR3 size: 15 residues. From germline, CDR1 is SGHNT and CDR2 YYREEE (reference sequence). The V gene lost 5 bases and the J gene lost 5 bases, with 14 bases spanning the gap. The CDR3 bases are TGTGCCAGCAGAGTTGGGGGGGTGAATAATTCACCCCTCCACTTT. It encodes CASRVGGVNNSPLHF. Full variable domain (rest looked up from reference TRBV5-4 and TRBJ1-6): ETGVTQSPTHLIKTRGQQVTLRCSSQSGHNTVSWYQQALGQGPQFIFQYYREEENGRGNFPPRFSGLQFPNYSSELNVNALELDDSALYLCASRVGGVNNSPLHFGNGTRLTVT.

The chain couples TRBV10-3 to TRBJ1-2; 9 positions agree with TRBD1. CDR3 size: 14 residues. In germline, CDR1 is ENHRY, CDR2 SYGVKD. After removal of 7 bases from V and 4 bases from J, the junction contained 7 bases not matched to a gene. As DNA, the CDR3 is TGTGCCATCACCCCGGGACAGGGCTTCTATGGCTACACCTTC. Protein product: CAITPGQGFYGYTF.

The rearrangement links TRBV9 to TRBJ2-5, with TRBD1 matching 8 bases. With V trimmed by 4 bases and J by 5 bases, 10 bases remained unmatched. The CDR3 is 15 amino acids. Per the germline V gene, CDR1 is SGDLS and CDR2 is YYNGEE. The CDR3 is CASSPRTGNGETQYF. The CDR3 nucleotides are TGTGCCAGCAGCCCCCGGACAGGGAACGGGGAGACCCAGTACTTC.

The rearrangement links TRBV7-8 to TRBJ2-1; 15 bases fit TRBD2. The germline V gene encodes CDR1 SGHVS and CDR2 FQNEAQ. The CDR3 has 15 residues. V lost 3 bases to trimming and J lost 10 bases; unmatched junction nucleotides: 4. CDR3 DNA sequence: TGTGCCAGCAGCTTTGGACTAGCGGGGGGGAAAGAGCAGTTCTTC. Encoded protein: CASSFGLAGGKEQFF.

The CDR3 DNA sequence: TGCGCCAGCAGCTTGGAAGGGGTTCGCCCTAACTATGGCTACACCTTC. The encoded protein is CASSLEGVRPNYGYTF. This chain links TRBV5-1 with TRBJ1-2; D possibly corresponds to TRBD1 (5 bases). CDR3 length: 16 amino acids. Looked up from germline, CDR1 is SGHRS and CDR2 is YFSETQ. V was clipped by 0 bases and J by 0 bases, with 12 bases between them.

The chain is built from TRBV2 and TRBJ1-5; TRBD1 matches at 10 bases. Trimming cost V 7 bases and J 4 bases; bases outside gene matches: 4. Germline V gene data show CDR1 as SNHLY and CDR2 as FYNNEI. The CDR3 runs to 14 residues. The CDR3 DNA is TGTGCCAGCATTTCGGACAGGGGGAATCAGCCCCAGCATTTT. As protein: CASISDRGNQPQHF.

A single count supports this clone. The chain uses TRBV7-2 and TRBJ2-3; 7 bases fit TRBD1. Trimming at V came to 6 bases and at J to 2 bases, leaving 8 bases not matched to a gene. From germline, CDR1 is SGHTA and CDR2 FQGNSA. The length of the CDR3 is 15 residues. The CDR3 DNA is TGTGCCAGCAGAAAGACAGGGCGGCTCACAGATACGCAGTATTTT. Translation: CASRKTGRLTDTQYF.

The chain links TRBV5-1 to TRBJ1-4; D gene unclear. CDR1 and CDR2 from the germline V gene are SGHRS and YFSETQ. CDR3 length equals 14 residues. Trimming left V 0 bases short and J 2 bases short, with 5 bases between. The DNA of the CDR3 is TGCGCCAGCAGCTTGGCAGTCACTAATGAAAAACTGTTTTTT. This encodes CASSLAVTNEKLFF.

This chain uses TRBV5-1 with TRBJ1-1; D remains ambiguous. Trimming pared 5 bases from V and 0 bases from J, leaving 11 bases between. Germline CDR1 SGHRS, CDR2 YFSETQ. This CDR3 has 14 residues. CDR3 nucleotide sequence: TGCGCCAGCAGTCCCGACGGAGTGAACACTGAAGCTTTCTTT. This gives the protein CASSPDGVNTEAFF. Full variable domain (outside the CDR3, taken from reference TRBV5-1 and TRBJ1-1): KAGVTQTPRYLIKTRGQQVTLSCSPISGHRSVSWYQQTPGQGLQFLFEYFSETQRNKGNFPGRFSGRQFSNSRSEMNVSTLELGDSALYLCASSPDGVNTEAFFGQGTRLTVV.

The J gene is TRBJ2-7, the V gene TRBV28; D might be TRBD2 (5 bases). Germline assignment: CDR1 MDHEN and CDR2 SYDVKM. The CDR3 extends over 12 amino acids. Trimming took off 2 bases at V and 9 bases at J, with 11 bases between the two ends. The CDR3 coding sequence is TGTGCCAGCAGTTTAGATGCAAGCGGGCAGTACTTC. Protein: CASSLDASGQYF.